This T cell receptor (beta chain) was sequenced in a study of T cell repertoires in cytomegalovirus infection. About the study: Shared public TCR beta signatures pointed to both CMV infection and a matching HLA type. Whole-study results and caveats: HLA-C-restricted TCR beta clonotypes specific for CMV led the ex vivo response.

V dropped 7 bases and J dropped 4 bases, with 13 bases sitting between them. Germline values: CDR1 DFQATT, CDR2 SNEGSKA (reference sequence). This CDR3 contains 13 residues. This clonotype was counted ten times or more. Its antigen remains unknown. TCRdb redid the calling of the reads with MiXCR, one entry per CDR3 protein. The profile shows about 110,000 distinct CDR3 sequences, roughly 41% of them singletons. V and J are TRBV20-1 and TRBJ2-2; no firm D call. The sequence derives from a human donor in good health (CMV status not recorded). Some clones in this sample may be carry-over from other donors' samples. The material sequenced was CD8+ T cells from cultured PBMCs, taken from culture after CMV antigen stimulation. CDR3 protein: CSVCDLATGELFF. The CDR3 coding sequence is TGCAGTGTGTGCGACCTGGCCACCGGGGAGCTGTTTTTT.